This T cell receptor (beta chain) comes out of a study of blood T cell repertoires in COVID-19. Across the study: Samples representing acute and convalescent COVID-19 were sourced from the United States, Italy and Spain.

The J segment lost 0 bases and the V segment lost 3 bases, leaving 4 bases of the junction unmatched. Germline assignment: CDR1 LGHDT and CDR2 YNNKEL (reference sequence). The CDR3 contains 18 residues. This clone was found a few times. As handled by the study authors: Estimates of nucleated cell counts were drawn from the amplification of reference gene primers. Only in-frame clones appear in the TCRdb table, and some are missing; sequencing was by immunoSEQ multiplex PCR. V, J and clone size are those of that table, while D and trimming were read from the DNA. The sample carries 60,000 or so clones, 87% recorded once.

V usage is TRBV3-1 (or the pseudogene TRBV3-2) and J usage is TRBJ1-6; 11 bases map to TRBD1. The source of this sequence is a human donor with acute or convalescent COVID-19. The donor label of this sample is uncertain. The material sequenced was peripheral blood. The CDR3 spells CASSHGQGASSYNSPLHF. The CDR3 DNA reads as TGTGCCAGCAGCCACGGACAGGGGGCGAGCTCCTATAATTCACCCCTCCACTTT.